The 21 T cell receptor beta chains listed next were all sequenced from one sample in a study of blood T cell repertoires in COVID-19. Only in-frame clones appear in the TCRdb table, and some are missing; sequencing was by immunoSEQ multiplex PCR. Among about 520,000 clones listed, 70% to 90% were seen once. Sample: peripheral blood. Every receptor here comes from a human donor in a cohort sampled during active COVID-19.

The chain recombines TRBV28 with TRBJ2-1, with 9 bases that match TRBD1. Unmatched junction bases numbered 7, after V lost 9 bases and J lost 7 bases. The CDR3 length is 13 residues. CDR1 and CDR2 from the germline V gene are MDHEN and SYDVKM. The CDR3 sequence is CASLQGARNEQFF. DNA for the CDR3: TGTGCCAGTTTACAGGGGGCACGAAATGAGCAGTTCTTC.

This sequence joins TRBV9 and TRBJ2-1; 8 nucleotides match TRBD2. V shed 2 bases and J 6 bases; nucleotides not matched to a gene: 10. CDR1 and CDR2 from the germline V gene are SGDLS and YYNGEE. CDR3 length: 16 amino acids. DNA of the CDR3: TGTGCCAGCAGCGTCCGAGGGGACGGGAGGGGCAATGAGCAGTTCTTC. As protein: CASSVRGDGRGNEQFF.

The genes are TRBV13 and TRBJ2-1; TRBD2 matches 10 bases. CDR3 size: 16 residues. V shed 1 base and J 10 bases; nucleotides not matched to a gene: 10. Germline V gives CDR1 PRHDT, CDR2 FYEKMQ (reference sequence). The CDR3 here is CASSLDQGLAIGEQFF. As DNA, the CDR3 is TGTGCCAGCAGCTTAGATCAGGGACTAGCGATTGGAGAGCAGTTCTTC.

Concerning this clone: Different DNA sequences within this sample yield the same CDR3. The chain links TRBV27 to TRBJ2-7, with D hard to call. V was clipped by 4 bases and J by 3 bases, with 4 bases between them. In germline, CDR1 is MNHEY, CDR2 SMNVEV (reference sequence). CDR3 length: 11 amino acids. Here the CDR3 DNA reads TGTGCCAGCAGTTCCTTCTACGAGCAGTACTTC. Its protein product is CASSSFYEQYF.

The CDR3 DNA reads TGCAGTGCTAGTACTACAGGGAGACATCAGCCCCAGCATTTT. As protein: CSASTTGRHQPQHF. This chain connects TRBV20-1 to TRBJ1-5; TRBD1 is a possible D gene (6 bases). The germline V and J ends were trimmed by 3 bases and 5 bases, with 14 bases remaining between them. CDR3 length: 14 amino acids. The germline V gene encodes CDR1 DFQATT and CDR2 SNEGSKA (reference sequence).

V usage is TRBV23-1 and J usage is TRBJ2-5; D call uncertain. TRBV23-1 is assigned to the ORF class and has an uncertain function. The CDR3 covers 13 residues. V was clipped by 3 bases and J by 2 bases, with 7 bases between them. In nucleotides, the CDR3 is TGCGCCAGCAGTCAGGGCAGACAAGAGACCCAGTACTTC. As protein: CASSQGRQETQYF.

This chain links TRBV24-1 with TRBJ2-5; TRBD1 might be the D (6 bases). Germline V CDR1 and CDR2: KGHDR, SFDVKD. V was trimmed by 5 bases and J by 0 bases, leaving 12 bases between them. The CDR3 is 15 residues long. The DNA for the CDR3 is TGTGCCACCAGTGTCCCCGACAGGTACCAAGAGACCCAGTACTTC. Translating gives CATSVPDRYQETQYF.

This chain links TRBV4-1 with TRBJ2-4; 12 positions match TRBD2. J was trimmed by 6 bases and V by 0 bases; bases with no gene match: 3. CDR1 is MGHRA and CDR2 is YSYEKL in the germline V gene. This CDR3 is 16 amino acids long. CDR3 sequence reads: CASSQDGLAGRNIQYF. For the CDR3, the DNA is TGCGCCAGCAGCCAAGATGGACTAGCGGGACGAAACATTCAGTACTTC.

On this clone: At the DNA level, this CDR3 is encoded by other sequences in the same sample as well. This chain links TRBV3-1 (or the pseudogene TRBV3-2) with TRBJ2-1, with 8 bases that match TRBD2. The CDR3 length is 14 residues. Trimming removed 4 bases from V and 4 bases from J; junction bases left unmatched: 3. Germline V CDR1 and CDR2: LGHDT, YNNKEL (reference sequence). CDR3 coding DNA: TGTGCCAGCAGCCTGGCGGGGGGATACAATGAGCAGTTCTTC. It yields the protein CASSLAGGYNEQFF.

This clone appeared a single time. The chain joins TRBV7-8 to TRBJ1-2, with D unclear. CDR3 length equals 16 residues. Looked up from germline, CDR1 is SGHVS and CDR2 is FQNEAQ. Trimming removed 2 bases at V and 7 bases at J, with 20 bases between. The CDR3 protein is CASSLTRSHKASGYTF. CDR3 nucleotide sequence: TGTGCCAGCAGCTTAACTAGGTCCCACAAGGCCAGTGGCTACACCTTC.

In regard to this clone: Other DNA sequences in this specimen translate into the identical CDR3. The chain recombines TRBV6-1 with TRBJ2-7; no clear D gene. CDR1 and CDR2 from the germline V gene are MNHNS and SASEGT. V lost 0 bases and J lost 2, with 11 bases in between. CDR3 length: 15 amino acids. CDR3: CASSEAGSPTYEQYF. The CDR3 nucleotides read TGTGCCAGCAGTGAAGCCGGGTCCCCTACCTACGAGCAGTACTTC.

V and J are TRBV11-2 and TRBJ2-7; 7 bases line up with TRBD2. Germline-derived CDR1 and CDR2 are SGHAT and FQNNGV. The CDR3 loop spans 14 amino acids. J lost 5 bases, V lost 5 bases, and 9 bases had no gene match. CDR3 protein: CASSRLGRGDEQYF. The CDR3 DNA sequence: TGTGCCAGCAGCCGTTTGGGGAGGGGCGACGAGCAGTACTTC.

This chain uses TRBV5-1 with TRBJ2-1; D gene ambiguous. The CDR3 extends over 15 amino acids. Germline V gene sequence: CDR1 SGHRS, CDR2 YFSETQ. Trimming removed 3 bases from V and 4 bases from J, with 14 bases in between. In DNA form, the CDR3 reads TGCGCCAGCAGCTCCCCGGAGAAGGCTTACAATGAGCAGTTCTTC. This translates into CASSSPEKAYNEQFF.

V usage is TRBV18 and J usage is TRBJ2-1; 7 bases map to TRBD1. Germline values: CDR1 KGHSH, CDR2 LQKENI. V lost 0 bases, J lost 8 bases, and 4 bases stayed unmatched. CDR3 size: 14 residues. CDR3 sequence reads: CASSPPGGRDEQFF. The CDR3 nucleotides read TGTGCCAGCTCACCACCAGGGGGCAGGGATGAGCAGTTCTTC.

The chain links TRBV7-3 to TRBJ2-1; a possible D gene is TRBD2 (6 bases). Looked up from germline, CDR1 is SGHTA and CDR2 is FQGTGA. The CDR3 contains 18 residues. V shed 6 bases and J shed 1 base, with 22 bases lying between them. The DNA for the CDR3 is TGTGCCAGCAGTTTTAGGGGCCCGTCGAGCGGGTCCTACAATGAGCAGTTCTTC. As protein: CASSFRGPSSGSYNEQFF.

The chain has TRBV18 and TRBJ2-3; the match to TRBD2 covers 7 bases. The CDR3 consists of 18 residues. The V segment lost 4 bases and the J segment 0 bases; nucleotides outside the gene matches: 13. Germline V gene sequence: CDR1 KGHSH, CDR2 LQKENI. In DNA form, the CDR3 reads TGTGCCAGCTCACTTGTACCGGGACTAACCTCGAGCACAGATACGCAGTATTTT. Protein product: CASSLVPGLTSSTDTQYF.

The chain couples TRBV27 to TRBJ1-2; D ambiguous. CDR1 is MNHEY, CDR2 SMNVEV, per germline (reference sequence). Between the trimmed V and J ends, which lost 5 bases and 4 bases, there was a span of 17 bases. The CDR3 runs 15 residues. CDR3 coding DNA: TGTGCCAGCAGTCCGAACATGGCGGAGGGCTATGGCTACACCTTC. This gives the protein CASSPNMAEGYGYTF.

This sequence joins TRBV6-5 and TRBJ2-7, with 7 bases fitting TRBD1. Germline CDR1 and CDR2: MNHEY and SVGAGI. The V and J ends lost 6 bases and 0 bases, in that order; junction bases with no gene match: 8. CDR3 length: 15 residues. The CDR3 here is CASSIETGNSYEQYF. In nucleotides, the CDR3 is TGTGCCAGCAGCATCGAGACAGGGAACTCCTACGAGCAGTACTTC.

The rearrangement uses TRBV5-1 and TRBJ2-7, with unresolved D. In germline, CDR1 is SGHRS, CDR2 YFSETQ. Trimming removed 5 bases at V and 6 bases at J, with 15 bases between. This CDR3 contains 13 residues. The CDR3 nucleotides are TGCGCCAGCAGGGAAAGCGTAAGCGCCGAGCAGTACTTC. Translating it yields CASRESVSAEQYF.

The CDR3 nucleotides read TGTGCCAGCTCACCAGAACCCGGGACAGGCGCCAATCAGCCCCAGCATTTT. Its protein product is CASSPEPGTGANQPQHF. J is TRBJ1-5 and V is TRBV18, with 8 bases that match TRBD1. The CDR3 spans 17 residues. V lost 2 bases to trimming and J lost 3 bases; unmatched junction nucleotides: 9. CDR1 is KGHSH, CDR2 LQKENI, per germline.

This rearrangement joins TRBV6-1 to TRBJ2-7; TRBD1 matches 9 bases. CDR3 length: 15 amino acids. V shed 2 bases, J shed 7 bases, and the junction held 9 bases outside the gene matches. Germline CDR1 reads MNHNS; CDR2 reads SASEGT. In nucleotides, the CDR3 is TGTGCCAGCAGTGAAATTTGGACAGGGGCATGGGAGCAGTACTTC. Amino acids: CASSEIWTGAWEQYF.